Below, 21 T cell receptor beta chains from the same sample are listed, as sequenced in a study of blood T cells in healthy people across ages. Using a J-beta primer mix together with a sample-barcoded 5' primer, a second PCR was run for roughly 6 to 12 cycles. MiXCR was run by TCRdb on the 5' RACE reads, yielding one entry per CDR3 protein. This sample has around 800,000 distinct CDR3 sequences, with around 24% found just once. These sequences were also reported in another study, on T cells of mothers and their children.

Sequencing was done on a sample of blood. These receptors were collected from a boy aged 10-17 years in good health.

The chain combines TRBV12-3 or TRBV12-4 with TRBJ2-3; TRBD1 might be the D (6 bases). CDR3 length equals 15 residues. V lost 5 bases and J lost 5, with 17 bases in between. CDR3 protein: CASSLKQGGEDTQYF. The CDR3 DNA is TGTGCCAGCAGTCTTAAACAGGGCGGTGAAGATACGCAGTATTTT.

The chain couples TRBV7-3 to TRBJ2-5; no definite D call. Per the germline V gene, CDR1 is SGHTA and CDR2 is FQGTGA. This CDR3 has 15 amino acids. Trimming shortened V by 3 bases and J by 2 bases, and 13 bases separated the two germline ends. The CDR3: CASSFLPGSQETQYF. CDR3 DNA sequence: TGTGCCAGCAGCTTTCTCCCGGGCTCACAAGAGACCCAGTACTTC.

The chain carries TRBV5-1 and TRBJ2-1; tentatively, D is TRBD1 (5 bases). Trimming cost V 0 bases and J 9 bases, with 16 bases left between them. The CDR3 runs 15 residues. Looked up from germline, CDR1 is SGHRS and CDR2 is YFSETQ. CDR3 sequence: CASSLADDSLGEQFF. CDR3 in DNA: TGCGCCAGCAGCTTGGCCGACGACAGCCTCGGTGAGCAGTTCTTC. Variable domain in full (rest from reference TRBV5-1 and TRBJ2-1): KAGVTQTPRYLIKTRGQQVTLSCSPISGHRSVSWYQQTPGQGLQFLFEYFSETQRNKGNFPGRFSGRQFSNSRSEMNVSTLELGDSALYLCASSLADDSLGEQFFGPGTRLTVL.

This clonotype was seen just once. The chain employs TRBV12-3 or TRBV12-4 and TRBJ2-5, with D unresolved. V shed 7 bases and J shed 4 bases, with 10 bases lying between them. CDR3 length equals 12 residues. The CDR3, as DNA: TGTGCCAGCAAACTTGTCGGAGAGACCCAGTACTTC. It translates to CASKLVGETQYF.

V gene TRBV20-1 combines with J gene TRBJ2-7; TRBD2 is a possible D gene (6 bases). CDR1 is DFQATT and CDR2 is SNEGSKA in the germline V gene (reference sequence). V shed 2 bases and J shed 7 bases, with 18 bases lying between them. The CDR3 runs to 14 residues. The CDR3: CSARKLRGAGEQYF. The CDR3 DNA is TGCAGTGCTAGAAAGCTGCGGGGCGCGGGAGAGCAGTACTTC.

For the CDR3, the DNA is TGCAGTGCAAAAGAGGACGGAGATTACGAGCAGTACTTC. Protein product: CSAKEDGDYEQYF. The chain combines TRBV20-1 with TRBJ2-7, with D unresolved. The V gene's germline CDR1 is DFQATT and CDR2 SNEGSKA (reference sequence). Trimming shortened V by 6 bases and J by 4 bases, and 16 bases separated the two germline ends. This CDR3 is 13 amino acids long.

In this sample, this clonotype turned up a few times. The chain recombines TRBV7-9 with TRBJ2-7; D ambiguous. Trimming shortened V by 6 bases and J by 4 bases, and 10 bases separated the two germline ends. In germline, CDR1 is SEHNR, CDR2 FQNEAQ (reference sequence). The CDR3 has 12 amino acids. Here the CDR3 reads CASSFGTYEQYF. CDR3 sequence (DNA): TGTGCCAGCAGTTTTGGAACGTACGAGCAGTACTTC.

This clonotype was observed a handful of times. The chain employs TRBV10-3 and TRBJ1-4; a possible D gene is TRBD1 (6 bases). V shed 3 bases and J shed 6 bases, with 14 bases lying between them. Germline CDR1 is ENHRY and CDR2 is SYGVKD. The CDR3 has 15 amino acids. The CDR3 protein is CAISDFRGVDEKLFF. As DNA, the CDR3 is TGTGCCATCAGTGATTTCAGGGGAGTGGATGAAAAACTGTTTTTT.

This clonotype has more than one count but fewer than ten. The chain links TRBV19 to TRBJ2-7, with 9 bases identical to TRBD2. TRBJ2-1 explains the end of the DNA better; the J call may be wrong. CDR1 is LNHDA and CDR2 is SQIVND in the germline V gene (reference sequence). The CDR3 sequence is 13 residues long. The CDR3 here is CASSRLAADEQFF. The CDR3 DNA reads as TGTGCCAGTAGCAGACTAGCGGCGGATGAGCAGTTCTTC.

In this sample, this clonotype turned up a few times. The chain combines TRBV12-3 or TRBV12-4 with TRBJ1-2; possibly TRBD1 for D (6 bases). The CDR3 extends over 15 amino acids. V lost 1 base to trimming and J lost 0 bases, with 9 bases between them. The CDR3 sequence: CASSLGGAANYGYTF. CDR3 coding DNA: TGTGCCAGCAGTTTAGGGGGGGCTGCTAACTATGGCTACACCTTC.

V is TRBV18 and J is TRBJ1-2; TRBD1 is a possible D gene (5 bases). This CDR3 spans 16 amino acids. Trimming cost V 1 base and J 4 bases, with 16 bases left between them. The germline V gene encodes CDR1 KGHSH and CDR2 LQKENI. The CDR3 DNA sequence: TGTGCCAGCTCACCACAAACCGGGACCCAGGCCTATGGCTACACCTTC. Residues: CASSPQTGTQAYGYTF.

This clonotype has more than one count but fewer than ten. The chain is built from TRBV3-1 and TRBJ2-3; 10 bases are shared with TRBD2. The CDR3 consists of 18 residues. V lost 0 bases and J lost 4; bases outside the gene matches: 10. The germline V gene has CDR1 LGHDT and CDR2 YNNKEL (reference sequence). This chain's CDR3 is CASSQDRVAGGIADTQYF. The CDR3, as DNA: TGTGCCAGCAGCCAAGATCGGGTAGCGGGAGGCATAGCAGATACGCAGTATTTT.

This chain connects TRBV7-9 to TRBJ2-3; the D gene could be TRBD1 or TRBD2 (6 bases each). Trimming cost V 0 bases and J 2 bases, with 12 bases left between them. The CDR3 contains 16 residues. From germline, CDR1 is SEHNR and CDR2 FQNEAQ (reference sequence). The CDR3, as DNA: TGTGCCAGCAGCTTAGCTTCCCGGGGGCACACAGATACGCAGTATTTT. This encodes CASSLASRGHTDTQYF. Using reference TRBV7-9 and TRBJ2-3 for the parts outside the CDR3, the full variable domain is DTGVSQNPRHKITKRGQNVTFRCDPISEHNRLYWYRQTLGQGPEFLTYFQNEAQLEKSRLLSDRFSAERPKGSFSTLEIQRTEQGDSAMYLCASSLASRGHTDTQYFGPGTRLTVL.

The rearrangement links TRBV30 to TRBJ2-5, with 7 positions matching TRBD1. CDR3 length equals 15 residues. V was pared by 3 bases and J by 1 base, with 8 bases of the junction left unmatched. Germline CDR1 GTSNPN, CDR2 SVGIG (reference sequence). The CDR3 loop is CAWRFGQDIQETQYF. CDR3 DNA: TGTGCCTGGAGGTTTGGACAGGACATCCAAGAGACCCAGTACTTC.

The chain recombines TRBV29-1 with TRBJ1-1; tentative D call: TRBD1 (5 bases). The V end was cut by 1 base, the J end by 3 bases, with 15 bases between. This CDR3 spans 15 amino acids. The germline CDR1 and CDR2 sequences are SQVTM and ANQGSEA. CDR3 protein: CSVEAQRVGDTEAFF. The CDR3 DNA reads as TGCAGCGTTGAAGCCCAGAGGGTGGGGGACACTGAAGCTTTCTTT.

This clonotype was observed many times. The chain recombines TRBV7-6 with TRBJ2-2, with D unresolved. Trimming cost V 1 base and J 0 bases, with 3 bases left between them. The CDR3 sequence is 14 residues long. Germline-derived CDR1 and CDR2 are SGHVS and FNYEAQ. This CDR3 is CASSLDANTGELFF. CDR3 bases: TGTGCCAGCAGCTTAGACGCGAACACCGGGGAGCTGTTTTTT.

CDR3 coding DNA: TGTGCCAGCAGCCGTGGCAGGGAGGGGGAGACCCAGTACTTC. It codes for CASSRGREGETQYF. This rearrangement joins TRBV27 to TRBJ2-5; 7 positions match TRBD2. CDR3 length equals 14 residues. V lost 6 bases and J lost 5; bases outside the gene matches: 9. CDR1 is MNHEY and CDR2 is SMNVEV in the germline V gene (reference sequence).

In this sample, this clonotype turned up a few times. The rearrangement uses TRBV3-1 and TRBJ2-5; 9 bases are a match to TRBD1. Germline V gene sequence: CDR1 LGHDT, CDR2 YNNKEL (reference sequence). J gave up 5 bases and V 4 bases, and 8 bases lay outside the gene matches. The CDR3 loop spans 15 amino acids. In nucleotides, the CDR3 is TGTGCCAGCAGCCTTACAGGGGGCGCCTGGGAGACCCAGTACTTC. This codes for CASSLTGGAWETQYF.

This clonotype has only one observation. This sequence joins TRBV7-2 and TRBJ1-3; no clear D. The V and J ends lost 8 bases and 6 bases respectively, with 20 bases between them. The CDR3 sequence is 15 residues long. Germline-derived CDR1 and CDR2 are SGHTA and FQGNSA. This CDR3 reads CASSLSGRRTNTIYF. The CDR3 DNA reads as TGTGCCAGCTCCCTTTCCGGACGAAGGACAAACACCATATATTTT.

This clonotype was seen a few times. The V and J genes are TRBV12-5 and TRBJ2-7; D remains unclear. This CDR3 comprises 15 residues. Germline V gives CDR1 LGHNT, CDR2 FRNRAP. Trimming left V 2 bases short and J 3 bases short, with 14 bases between. The CDR3 nucleotides are TGTGCTAGTGGTTTGACCGGGTCCTACGTCTACGAGCAGTACGTC. This codes for CASGLTGSYVYEQYV.

This chain connects TRBV9 to TRBJ2-2, with unresolved D. Between the trimmed V and J ends, which lost 0 bases and 7 bases, there was a span of 7 bases. CDR3 size: 13 residues. Germline-derived CDR1 and CDR2 are SGDLS and YYNGEE. The CDR3 sequence: CASSVVRDGELFF. The CDR3 nucleotides read TGTGCCAGCAGCGTAGTGAGAGACGGGGAGCTGTTTTTT.